A selection of T cell receptor beta chains follows, all from one sample in a study of cytomegalovirus exposure and HLA in healthy donors. The method was immunoSEQ multiplex PCR; TCRdb's version includes in-frame clones alone and lacks a portion of them. The sample consists of approximately 170,000 clones, approximately 79% of them appearing once. Specimen: PBMCs. The receptors derive from a human donor in good health. Both conserved end residues are part of each CDR3. The D gene is left open where the match is weak. Clone size, where shown, is once, few, many, or a class for clones that have expanded.

J gene,clone size,V gene,D gene,CDR3 protein,CDR3 DNA
TRBJ2-7,-,TRBV4-3,-,CASSPSRVYEQYF,TGCGCCAGCAGCCCATCCAGGGTCTACGAGCAGTACTTC
TRBJ2-1,-,TRBV4-1,TRBD2,CASSQSGASGTNEQFF,TGCGCCAGCAGCCAATCGGGGGCTAGCGGGACCAATGAGCAGTTCTTC
TRBJ2-1,-,TRBV18,-,CASSPQEEQFF,TGTGCCAGCTCACCACAGGAGGAGCAGTTCTTC
TRBJ2-7,once,TRBV27,-,CASSTSGLLFDEQYF,TGTGCCAGCAGTACCTCGGGACTCTTATTTGACGAGCAGTACTTC
TRBJ2-7,-,TRBV19,TRBD2,CASSIASGGAYSYEQYF,TGTGCCAGTAGTATAGCCAGCGGGGGCGCTTACTCCTACGAGCAGTACTTC
TRBJ1-4,-,TRBV7-7,TRBD1,CASSLTGASNEKLFF,TGTGCTAGCAGCTTAACAGGGGCATCTAATGAAAAACTGTTTTTT
TRBJ2-1,-,TRBV5-1,TRBD1,CASSLGQGLSNEQFF,TGCGCCAGCAGCCTAGGACAGGGGTTAAGCAATGAGCAGTTCTTC
TRBJ1-1,few,TRBV6-5,-,CASRTGEAEAFF,TGTGCCAGCCGGACCGGGGAGGCTGAAGCTTTCTTT
TRBJ2-7,-,TRBV6-5,-,CASSYSSPGGEQYF,TGTGCCAGCAGTTACTCGTCGCCGGGTGGCGAGCAGTACTTC
TRBJ1-2,-,TRBV7-2,-,CASKLAGSNYGYTF,TGTGCCAGTAAGTTAGCCGGCAGTAACTATGGCTACACCTTC
TRBJ2-3,-,TRBV5-4,TRBD2,CASSPPGTSGGTDTQYF,TGTGCCAGCAGCCCGCCCGGGACTAGCGGGGGCACAGATACGCAGTATTTT
TRBJ1-2,-,TRBV7-9,-,CASSLTEGRVDYGYTF,TGTGCCAGCAGCTTAACCGAAGGCAGGGTGGACTATGGCTACACCTTC
TRBJ2-3,-,TRBV5-1,TRBD1,CASSRDRAHTDTQYF,TGCGCCAGCAGCAGGGACAGAGCCCACACAGATACGCAGTATTTT
TRBJ2-2,few,TRBV2,TRBD2,CASKGTSNTGELFF,TGTGCCAGCAAGGGGACTAGTAACACCGGGGAGCTGTTTTTT
TRBJ2-7,many,TRBV4-2,-,CASSQGGADEQYF,TGTGCCAGCAGCCAAGGAGGTGCTGACGAGCAGTACTTC
TRBJ2-7,-,TRBV29-1,-,CSAFGIRDTSYEQYF,TGCAGCGCCTTTGGAATACGGGACACATCCTACGAGCAGTACTTC
TRBJ2-5,-,TRBV7-2,-,CASSLVWRETQYF,TGTGCCAGCAGCTTAGTTTGGAGAGAGACCCAGTACTTC
TRBJ2-2,-,TRBV7-6,-,CASSLNTGSGELFF,TGTGCCAGCAGCTTAAACACGGGATCCGGGGAGCTGTTTTTT
TRBJ1-4,-,TRBV2,-,CASRRSYNEKLFF,TGTGCCAGCAGACGGTCTTATAATGAAAAACTGTTTTTT
TRBJ2-7,-,TRBV4-3,TRBD2,CASSQDITASGTYEQYF,TGCGCCAGCAGCCAAGATATCACGGCTAGCGGGACCTACGAGCAGTACTTC
TRBJ2-2,-,TRBV7-3,TRBD1,CASRETGETGELFF,TGTGCCAGCAGGGAGACAGGGGAAACCGGGGAGCTGTTTTTT
TRBJ1-4,-,TRBV4-3,-,CASSLESRTNEKLFF,TGCGCCAGCAGTCTAGAAAGTAGGACTAATGAAAAACTGTTTTTT
TRBJ1-5,-,TRBV6-5,-,CASSVQGLANQPQHF,TGTGCCAGCAGTGTTCAGGGTTTAGCCAATCAGCCCCAGCATTTT
TRBJ2-4,few,TRBV4-2,-,CASSQAIRNIQYF,TGTGCCAGCAGCCAAGCCATCCGGAACATTCAGTACTTC
TRBJ2-3,-,TRBV6-4,TRBD1,CASSEPGQSDTQYF,TGTGCCAGCAGTGAACCGGGACAGTCAGATACGCAGTATTTT
TRBJ2-3,-,TRBV4-3,-,CASSQEATRTDTQYF,TGCGCCAGCAGCCAAGAAGCAACCCGCACAGATACGCAGTATTTT
TRBJ1-1,-,TRBV19,TRBD1,CASSPNSGQMNTEAFF,TGTGCCAGTAGTCCTAACTCGGGACAGATGAACACTGAAGCTTTCTTT
TRBJ1-1,-,TRBV4-1,TRBD1,CASSQGDSRNTEAFF,TGCGCCAGCAGCCAAGGGGACAGTCGGAACACTGAAGCTTTCTTT
TRBJ2-7,-,TRBV7-7,-,CASSLGEGTSTYEQYF,TGTGCTAGCAGCTTAGGTGAGGGGACTTCTACCTACGAGCAGTACTTC
TRBJ1-2,-,TRBV5-4,-,CASTEGATRTYGYTF,TGTGCCAGCACCGAGGGAGCCACAAGGACCTATGGCTACACCTTC
TRBJ2-1,-,TRBV9,TRBD1,CASNRGGNEQFF,TGTGCCAGCAACAGGGGTGGGAATGAGCAGTTCTTC
TRBJ1-5,-,TRBV27,-,CASSLTGSNQPQHF,TGTGCCAGCAGTCTCACAGGATCTAATCAGCCCCAGCATTTT
TRBJ2-3,-,TRBV5-1,TRBD2,CASSSIPQAGEDTQYF,TGCGCCAGCAGCTCCATCCCGCAGGCGGGGGAGGATACGCAGTATTTT
TRBJ2-5,-,TRBV4-2,-,CASSQGTTQETQYF,TGTGCCAGCAGCCAAGGGACTACACAAGAGACCCAGTACTTC
TRBJ1-2,-,TRBV18,-,CASSPPALLGGYTF,TGTGCCAGCTCACCACCAGCATTACTGGGCGGCTACACCTTC
TRBJ1-1,-,TRBV4-3,-,CASSRAGRTEAFF,TGCGCCAGCAGCCGAGCAGGGCGGACTGAAGCTTTCTTT
TRBJ1-2,-,TRBV6-5,TRBD1,CASSYSTTGGNGYTF,TGTGCCAGCAGTTACTCTACGACAGGGGGGAATGGCTACACCTTC
TRBJ2-7,-,TRBV4-1,TRBD2,CASSQVAGTSYEQYF,TGCGCCAGCAGCCAAGTAGCGGGGACCTCCTACGAGCAGTACTTC
TRBJ2-1,once,TRBV10-3,TRBD2,CAISGGGSYNEQFF,TGTGCCATCAGTGGCGGGGGGTCCTACAATGAGCAGTTCTTC
TRBJ1-5,-,TRBV4-1,-,CASSHQNQGPGPQHF,TGCGCCAGCAGCCACCAGAACCAGGGGCCAGGGCCCCAGCATTTT